These 2 T cell receptor beta chains originate from one sample sequenced in a study of blood T cell repertoires in COVID-19. Profiling relied on immunoSEQ multiplex PCR, and the TCRdb table lists in-frame clones only, not all of them. The top ten hold around 17% of the sample, which has some 98,000 clones, about four fifths seen once. The material sequenced was peripheral blood. The origin of the receptors is a human donor in a cohort sampled during active COVID-19.

The CDR3 bases are TGTGCCAGCAGCTTAGAATATCCGGTGGGCCCTGGAAACACCATATATTTT. This translates into CASSLEYPVGPGNTIYF. This chain uses TRBV11-3 with TRBJ1-3; D is undetermined. Germline V CDR1 and CDR2: SGHNT, YENEEA. This CDR3 has 17 residues. V was trimmed by 0 bases and J by 2 bases, leaving 14 bases between them.

This clone was counted between two and nine times. The chain is built from TRBV5-4 and TRBJ1-2; 9 positions match TRBD1. This CDR3 is built from 15 residues. Germline loops: CDR1 SGHNT, CDR2 YYREEE (reference sequence). The V gene end was trimmed by 5 bases and the J gene end by 4 bases; junction bases not matched to a gene: 9. This chain's CDR3 is CASSSPTGGSYGYTF. Here the CDR3 DNA reads TGTGCCAGCAGTTCCCCGACAGGGGGGAGCTATGGCTACACCTTC.